This passage covers 5 T cell receptor beta chains from one sample sequenced in a study of cytomegalovirus exposure and HLA in healthy donors. Using immunoSEQ multiplex PCR, the repertoire was profiled, and TCRdb retains in-frame clones only, with some absent. Of approximately 200,000 clones in the sample, roughly 84% were seen once. The sequencing sample was made of PBMCs. The receptors were sampled from a woman aged 25 to 39 in good health and CMV-seropositive.

The chain recombines TRBV28 with TRBJ1-2; 7 bases fit TRBD1. This CDR3 spans 15 amino acids. Germline V gene sequence: CDR1 MDHEN, CDR2 SYDVKM. J lost 7 bases, V lost 0 bases, and 8 bases had no gene match. CDR3 protein: CASSLWGRTGGGYTF. CDR3 DNA sequence: TGTGCCAGCAGTTTATGGGGAAGGACAGGAGGTGGCTACACCTTC.

A few counts support this clone. CDR3 DNA: TGTGCCAGCAAGCCGACAACTGGAAACACCATATATTTT. Protein: CASKPTTGNTIYF. The chain recombines TRBV11-2 with TRBJ1-3; D is unclear. Germline V lookup: CDR1 SGHAT, CDR2 FQNNGV. The CDR3 is 13 residues long. V lost 7 bases and J lost 2, with 9 bases in between. Together with reference TRBV11-2 and TRBJ1-3, the CDR3 gives the full variable domain: EAGVAQSPRYKIIEKRQSVAFWCNPISGHATLYWYQQILGQGPKLLIQFQNNGVVDDSQLPKDRFSAERLKGVDSTLKIQPAKLEDSAVYLCASKPTTGNTIYFGEGSWLTVV.

The rearrangement joins TRBV30 to TRBJ2-3, with TRBD1 identical over 9 bases. The CDR3 is made up of 11 amino acids. Germline CDR1 reads GTSNPN; CDR2 reads SVGIG (reference sequence). With V trimmed by 8 bases and J by 4 bases, 1 base remained unmatched. The CDR3 DNA reads as TGTGCCCGACAGGGGGCAGATACGCAGTATTTT. Translating it yields CARQGADTQYF.

This clone appeared a few times. This sequence joins TRBV2 and TRBJ1-1; 7 bases are shared with TRBD1. This CDR3 is 13 amino acids long. V trimming: 4 bases; J trimming: 4 bases; junction bases outside the gene matches: 3. Per the germline V gene, CDR1 is SNHLY and CDR2 is FYNNEI. CDR3 loop: CASSGDRATEAFF. Written as DNA, the CDR3 is TGTGCCAGCAGTGGAGACAGGGCCACTGAAGCTTTCTTT.

This rearrangement joins TRBV30 to TRBJ1-5; a weak D match, TRBD1 (5 bases). The CDR3 runs to 13 residues. Germline CDR1 is GTSNPN and CDR2 is SVGIG (reference sequence). V was shortened by 1 base and J by 7 bases, with 11 bases between the two germline ends. The CDR3 here is CAWSGSGGQPQHF. Here the CDR3 DNA reads TGTGCCTGGAGTGGATCCGGGGGGCAGCCCCAGCATTTT.